The clone carrying this TCR beta chain was seen a few times. Its antigen remains unidentified. TCRdb ran MiXCR on the reads and lists one entry per CDR3 protein. The data hold 750,000 to 900,000 distinct CDR3 sequences, with almost 30% observed a single time. This CDR3 region has 15 residues. Looked up from germline, CDR1 is LNHDA and CDR2 is SQIVND (reference sequence). The V gene lost 7 bases and the J gene lost 4 bases, with 14 bases spanning the gap. This record belongs to a study of T cell repertoires in cytomegalovirus infection. Looking at the study overall: TCR beta signatures that were public indicated CMV infection and matching HLA type.

The rearrangement joins TRBV19 to TRBJ1-6; D gene ambiguous. The sequence was collected from a human donor in good health (CMV status not recorded). Some clones in this sample may be carry-over from other donors' samples. The sample was cultured CD8+ T cells from PBMCs, taken from culture after CMV antigen stimulation. CDR3 in amino acids: CASNPNFGYNSPLHF. The CDR3 region has the DNA TGTGCCAGTAATCCGAATTTCGGATATAATTCACCCCTCCACTTT.